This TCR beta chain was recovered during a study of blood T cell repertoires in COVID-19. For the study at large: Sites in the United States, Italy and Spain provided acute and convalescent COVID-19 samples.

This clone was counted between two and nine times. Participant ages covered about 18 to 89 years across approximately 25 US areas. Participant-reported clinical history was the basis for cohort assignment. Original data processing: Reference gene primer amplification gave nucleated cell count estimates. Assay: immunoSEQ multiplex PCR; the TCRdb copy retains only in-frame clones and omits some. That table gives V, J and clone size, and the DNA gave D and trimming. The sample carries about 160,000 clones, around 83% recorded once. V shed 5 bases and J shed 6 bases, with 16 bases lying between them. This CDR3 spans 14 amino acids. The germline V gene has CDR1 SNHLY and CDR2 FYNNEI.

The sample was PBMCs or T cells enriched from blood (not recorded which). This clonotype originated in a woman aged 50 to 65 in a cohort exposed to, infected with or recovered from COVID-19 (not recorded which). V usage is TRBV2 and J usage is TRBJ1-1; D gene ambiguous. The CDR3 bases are TGTGCCAGCAGTCCCCGGGAGGGCGGCCCTGAAGCTTTCTTT. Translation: CASSPREGGPEAFF.